This TCR beta chain was documented in a study of CD8 T cells in Susac syndrome. CD8+ and CD4+ T cells circulating in blood were sequenced for TCR beta. Random hexamers primed reverse transcription of about 0.45 to 1 ug RNA. TCRdb itself ran the immunoSEQ multiplex PCR reads through MiXCR, one entry per CDR3 protein. This table has approximately 200,000 distinct CDR3 sequences, under 97% appearing once. The CDR3 length is 14 residues. V lost 4 bases and J lost 3, with 12 bases in between. Germline-derived CDR1 and CDR2 are MNHEY and SMNVEV (reference sequence). This clonotype was obtained from a human donor with multiple sclerosis. The chain joins TRBV27 to TRBJ1-1; no firm D call. Sequencing used CD4+ T cells from PBMCs. CDR3 nucleotides: TGTGCCAGCAGTTATCGGGTTGGGTACACTGAAGCTTTCTTT. It is translated as CASSYRVGYTEAFF.